This T cell receptor beta chain was recovered during a study of shared clonotypes between healthy human individuals. Findings and caveats of the study: Between a few donors, naive CD4 clonotypes were shared at a level of around 5.1%.

This clone was observed once. Its antigen is undetermined. Positive CCR7 selection of CD45RO-negative cells yielded the naive CD8 cells, and terminally differentiated effector memory CD45RA+ cells were excluded. TCRdb keeps only in-frame clones here, not all; method: immunoSEQ multiplex PCR. Of about 1,900,000 clones listed, approximately 94% were seen once; the top ten hold more than 0.95%. Germline V CDR1 and CDR2: SGDLS, YYNGEE. The CDR3 consists of 19 residues. V was shortened by 3 bases and J by 0 bases, with 21 bases between the two germline ends. The TCR originated in a man aged 18-30 years in good health. The chain uses TRBV9 and TRBJ2-2, with D possibly matching TRBD1 (6 bases). The sequencing input was naive CD8+ T cells sorted from blood. Here the CDR3 DNA reads TGTGCCAGCAGCGCCAGACAGGCCGCTACCAAGCCGAACACCGGGGAGCTGTTTTTT. Translation: CASSARQAATKPNTGELFF.